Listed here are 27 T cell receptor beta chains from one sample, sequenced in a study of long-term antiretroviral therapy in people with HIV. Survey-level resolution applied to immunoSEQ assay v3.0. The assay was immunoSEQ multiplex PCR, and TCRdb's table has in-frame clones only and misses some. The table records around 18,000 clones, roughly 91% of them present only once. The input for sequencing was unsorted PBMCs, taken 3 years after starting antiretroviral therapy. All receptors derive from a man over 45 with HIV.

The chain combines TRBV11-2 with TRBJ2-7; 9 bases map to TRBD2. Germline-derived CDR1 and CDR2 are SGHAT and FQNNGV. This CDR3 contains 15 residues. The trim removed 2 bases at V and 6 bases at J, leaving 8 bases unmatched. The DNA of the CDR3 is TGTGCCAGCAGCTTACGGGCGGGGGGGCCCGGCGAGCAGTACTTC. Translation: CASSLRAGGPGEQYF.

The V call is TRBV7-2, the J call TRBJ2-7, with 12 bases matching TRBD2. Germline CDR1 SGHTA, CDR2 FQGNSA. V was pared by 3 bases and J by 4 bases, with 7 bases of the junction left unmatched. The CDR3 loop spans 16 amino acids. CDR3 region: CASSLGSLAGGYEQYF. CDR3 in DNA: TGTGCCAGCAGCTTGGGGTCTCTAGCGGGGGGGTACGAGCAGTACTTC.

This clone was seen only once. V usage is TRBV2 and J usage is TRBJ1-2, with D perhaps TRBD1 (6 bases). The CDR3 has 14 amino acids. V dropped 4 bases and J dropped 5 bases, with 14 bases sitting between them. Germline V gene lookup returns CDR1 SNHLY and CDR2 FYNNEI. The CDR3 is CASSGGGGEYGYTF. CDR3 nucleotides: TGTGCCAGCAGTGGGGGAGGGGGAGAATATGGCTACACCTTC.

The DNA of the CDR3 is TGTGCCTGGAGCCGCGGCCCAGATACGCAGTATTTT. Translation: CAWSRGPDTQYF. The rearrangement links TRBV30 to TRBJ2-3; the D is unclear. Deletions cut 3 bases from V and 4 bases from J, with 8 bases between. This CDR3 is built from 12 residues. Germline CDR1 is GTSNPN and CDR2 is SVGIG (reference sequence).

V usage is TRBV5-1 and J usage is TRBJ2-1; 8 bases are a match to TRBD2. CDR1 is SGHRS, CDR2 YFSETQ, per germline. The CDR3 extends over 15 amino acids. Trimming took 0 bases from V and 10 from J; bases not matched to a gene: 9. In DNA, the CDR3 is TGCGCCAGCAGCTTGGCACGGGGGGGCCCGCAGGAGCAGTTCTTC. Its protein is CASSLARGGPQEQFF.

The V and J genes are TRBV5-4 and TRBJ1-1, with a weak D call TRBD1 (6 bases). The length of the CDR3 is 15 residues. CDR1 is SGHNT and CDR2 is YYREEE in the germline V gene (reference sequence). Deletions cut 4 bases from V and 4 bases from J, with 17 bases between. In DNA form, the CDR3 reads TGTGCCAGCAGCCTTCAACAGGGAAGGAGCACTGAAGCTTTCTTT. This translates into CASSLQQGRSTEAFF.

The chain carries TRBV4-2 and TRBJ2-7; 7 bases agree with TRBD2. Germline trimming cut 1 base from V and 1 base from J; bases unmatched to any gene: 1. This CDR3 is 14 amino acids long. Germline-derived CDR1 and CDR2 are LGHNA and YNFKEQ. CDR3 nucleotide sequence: TGTGCCAGCAGCCAAGCTAGCGGTTCCTACGAGCAGTACTTC. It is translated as CASSQASGSYEQYF.

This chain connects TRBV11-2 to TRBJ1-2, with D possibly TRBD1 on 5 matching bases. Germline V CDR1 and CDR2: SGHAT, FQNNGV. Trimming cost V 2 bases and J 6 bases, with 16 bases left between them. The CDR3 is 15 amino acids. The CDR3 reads CASSLSGTPRNGYTF. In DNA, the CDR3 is TGTGCCAGCAGCTTATCCGGGACCCCTCGCAATGGCTACACCTTC.

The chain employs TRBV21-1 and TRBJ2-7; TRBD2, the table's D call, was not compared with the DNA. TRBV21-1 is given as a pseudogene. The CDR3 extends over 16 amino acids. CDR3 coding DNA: TGTGCCAGCAGCAAAACCCGTTCGCGTTCTCGCCACGAGCAGTACTTC. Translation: CASSKTRSRSRHEQYF.

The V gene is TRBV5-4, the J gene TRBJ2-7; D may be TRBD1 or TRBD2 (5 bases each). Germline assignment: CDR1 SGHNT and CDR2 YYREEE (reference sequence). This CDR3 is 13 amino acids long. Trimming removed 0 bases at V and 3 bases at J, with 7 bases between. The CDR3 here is CASSLGGFYEQYF. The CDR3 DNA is TGTGCCAGCAGCTTGGGGGGGTTCTACGAGCAGTACTTC.

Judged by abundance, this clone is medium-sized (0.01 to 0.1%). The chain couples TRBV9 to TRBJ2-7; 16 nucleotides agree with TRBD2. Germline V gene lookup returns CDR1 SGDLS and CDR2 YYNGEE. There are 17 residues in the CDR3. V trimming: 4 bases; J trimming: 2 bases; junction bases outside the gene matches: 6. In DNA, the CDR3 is TGTGCCAGCAGCCACGGGACTAGCGGGGGGGGAGCCTACGAGCAGTACTTC. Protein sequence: CASSHGTSGGGAYEQYF.

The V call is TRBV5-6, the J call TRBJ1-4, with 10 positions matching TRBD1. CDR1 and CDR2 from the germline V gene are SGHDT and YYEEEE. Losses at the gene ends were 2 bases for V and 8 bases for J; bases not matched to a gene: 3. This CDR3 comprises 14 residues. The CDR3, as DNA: TGTGCCAGCAGCTTTGACAGGGGGCGCGAAAAACTGTTTTTT. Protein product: CASSFDRGREKLFF.

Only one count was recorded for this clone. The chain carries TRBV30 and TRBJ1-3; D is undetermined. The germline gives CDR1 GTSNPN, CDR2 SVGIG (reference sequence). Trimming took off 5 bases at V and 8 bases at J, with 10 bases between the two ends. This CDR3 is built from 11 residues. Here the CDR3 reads CAWLGFDTIYF. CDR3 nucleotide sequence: TGTGCCTGGTTAGGGTTCGACACCATATATTTT.

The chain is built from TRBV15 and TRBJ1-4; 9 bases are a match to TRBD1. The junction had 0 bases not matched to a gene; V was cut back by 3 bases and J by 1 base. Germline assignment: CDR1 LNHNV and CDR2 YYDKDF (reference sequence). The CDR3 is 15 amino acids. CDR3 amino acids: CATSRGQGTNEKLFF. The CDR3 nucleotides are TGTGCCACCAGCAGGGGACAGGGAACTAATGAAAAACTGTTTTTT.

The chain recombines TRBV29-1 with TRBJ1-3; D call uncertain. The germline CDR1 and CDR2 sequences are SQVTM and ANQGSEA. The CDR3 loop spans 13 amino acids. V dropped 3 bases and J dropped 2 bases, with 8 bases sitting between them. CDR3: CSVDGDTGNTIYF. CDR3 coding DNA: TGCAGCGTTGACGGAGATACTGGAAACACCATATATTTT.

The CDR3 loop reads CASSPQGSETQYF. The DNA for the CDR3 is TGTGCCAGCAGTCCCCAGGGGTCAGAGACCCAGTACTTC. This chain joins TRBV25-1 and TRBJ2-5; D possibly corresponds to TRBD1 (6 bases). The CDR3 has 13 residues. Germline-derived CDR1 and CDR2 are MGHDK and SYGVNS. V lost 5 bases to trimming and J lost 4 bases, with 11 bases between them.

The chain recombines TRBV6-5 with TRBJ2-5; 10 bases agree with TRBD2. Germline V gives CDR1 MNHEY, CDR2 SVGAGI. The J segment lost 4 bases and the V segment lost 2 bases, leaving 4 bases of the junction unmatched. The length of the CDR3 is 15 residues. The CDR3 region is CASSYPSSGGETQYF. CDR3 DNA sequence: TGTGCCAGCAGTTACCCGTCTAGCGGGGGAGAGACCCAGTACTTC.

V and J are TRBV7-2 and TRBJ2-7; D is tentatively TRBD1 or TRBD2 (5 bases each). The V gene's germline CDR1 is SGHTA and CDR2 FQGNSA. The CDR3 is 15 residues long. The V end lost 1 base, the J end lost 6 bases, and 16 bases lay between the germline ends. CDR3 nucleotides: TGTGCCAGCAGCTTAGACCGGGACGGATTCACCGAGCAGTACTTC. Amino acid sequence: CASSLDRDGFTEQYF. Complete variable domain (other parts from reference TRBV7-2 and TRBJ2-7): GAGVSQSPSNKVTEKGKDVELRCDPISGHTALYWYRQSLGQGLEFLIYFQGNSAPDKSGLPSDRFSAERTGGSVSTLTIQRTQQEDSAVYLCASSLDRDGFTEQYFGPGTRLTVT.

The CDR3 DNA is TGCAGCGTTGAAGGACAAGAGGGGCAGCCCCAGCATTTT. Protein: CSVEGQEGQPQHF. The gene calls are TRBV29-1 and TRBJ1-5; D might be TRBD1 (5 bases). This CDR3 comprises 13 residues. Trimming cost V 1 base and J 7 bases, with 11 bases left between them. Germline values: CDR1 SQVTM, CDR2 ANQGSEA.

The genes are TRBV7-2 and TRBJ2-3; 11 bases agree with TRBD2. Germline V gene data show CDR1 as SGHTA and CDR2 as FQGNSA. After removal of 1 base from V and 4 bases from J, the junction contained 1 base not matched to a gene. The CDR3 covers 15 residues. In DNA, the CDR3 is TGTGCCAGCAGCTTAGGTAGCGGGGGGGCAGATACGCAGTATTTT. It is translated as CASSLGSGGADTQYF.

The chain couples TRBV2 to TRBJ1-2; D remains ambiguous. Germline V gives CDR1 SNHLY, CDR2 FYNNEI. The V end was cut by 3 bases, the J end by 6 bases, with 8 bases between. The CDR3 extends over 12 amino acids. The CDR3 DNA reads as TGTGCCAGCAGTGAGTCTAAGAATGGCTACACCTTC. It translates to CASSESKNGYTF.

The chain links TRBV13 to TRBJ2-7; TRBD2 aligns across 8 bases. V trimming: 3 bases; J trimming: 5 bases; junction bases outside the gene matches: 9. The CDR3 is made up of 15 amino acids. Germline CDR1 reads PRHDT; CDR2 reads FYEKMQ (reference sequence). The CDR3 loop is CASSLGRGGSNEQYF. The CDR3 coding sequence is TGTGCCAGCAGCTTGGGCCGGGGGGGAAGTAACGAGCAGTACTTC.

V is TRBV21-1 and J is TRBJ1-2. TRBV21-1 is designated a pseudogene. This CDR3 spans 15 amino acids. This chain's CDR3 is CASSKRTAEPYGYTF. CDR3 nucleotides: TGTGCCAGCAGCAAAAGGACGGCGGAACCTTATGGCTACACCTTC.

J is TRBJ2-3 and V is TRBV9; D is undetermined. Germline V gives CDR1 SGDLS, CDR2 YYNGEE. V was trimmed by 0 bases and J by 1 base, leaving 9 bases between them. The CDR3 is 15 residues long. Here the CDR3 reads CASSVVADRTDTQYF. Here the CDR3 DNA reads TGTGCCAGCAGCGTAGTGGCAGACCGCACAGATACGCAGTATTTT.

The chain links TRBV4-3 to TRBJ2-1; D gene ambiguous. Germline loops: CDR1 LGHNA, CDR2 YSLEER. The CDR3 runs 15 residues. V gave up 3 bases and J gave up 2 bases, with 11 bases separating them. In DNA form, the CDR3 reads TGCGCCAGCAGCCACAGGACCGCTACCTACAATGAGCAGTTCTTC. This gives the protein CASSHRTATYNEQFF.

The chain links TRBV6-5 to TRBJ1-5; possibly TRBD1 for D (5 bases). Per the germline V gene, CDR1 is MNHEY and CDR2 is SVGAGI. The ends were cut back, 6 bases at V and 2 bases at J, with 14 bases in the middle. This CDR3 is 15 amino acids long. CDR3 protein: CASSLSGQGNQPQHF. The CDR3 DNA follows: TGTGCCAGCAGCCTCTCGGGGCAGGGCAATCAGCCCCAGCATTTT.

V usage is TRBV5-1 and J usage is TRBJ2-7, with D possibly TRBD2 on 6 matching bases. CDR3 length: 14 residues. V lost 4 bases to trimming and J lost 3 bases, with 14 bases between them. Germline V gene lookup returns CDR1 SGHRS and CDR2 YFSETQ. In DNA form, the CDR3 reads TGCGCCAGCAGCCCGGGACTCCTTGGCTACGAGCAGTACTTC. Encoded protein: CASSPGLLGYEQYF.